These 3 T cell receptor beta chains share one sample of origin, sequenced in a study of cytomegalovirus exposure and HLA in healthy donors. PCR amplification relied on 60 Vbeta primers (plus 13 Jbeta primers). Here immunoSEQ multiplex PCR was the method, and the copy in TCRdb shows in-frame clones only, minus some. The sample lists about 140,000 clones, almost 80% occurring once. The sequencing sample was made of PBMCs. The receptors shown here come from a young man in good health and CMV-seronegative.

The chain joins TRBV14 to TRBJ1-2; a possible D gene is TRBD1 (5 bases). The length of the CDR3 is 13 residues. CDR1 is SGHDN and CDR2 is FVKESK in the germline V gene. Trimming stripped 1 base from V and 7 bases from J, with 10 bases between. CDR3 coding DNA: TGTGCCAGCAGCCAAGTATTCGGGGGTGGCTACACCTTC. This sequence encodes CASSQVFGGGYTF.

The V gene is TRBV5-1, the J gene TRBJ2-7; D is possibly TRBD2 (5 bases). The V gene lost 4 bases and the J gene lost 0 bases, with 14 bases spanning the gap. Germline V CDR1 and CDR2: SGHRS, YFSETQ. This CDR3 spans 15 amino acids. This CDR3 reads CASSAERLSSYEQYF. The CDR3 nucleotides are TGCGCCAGCAGCGCAGAGCGGTTAAGCTCCTACGAGCAGTACTTC.

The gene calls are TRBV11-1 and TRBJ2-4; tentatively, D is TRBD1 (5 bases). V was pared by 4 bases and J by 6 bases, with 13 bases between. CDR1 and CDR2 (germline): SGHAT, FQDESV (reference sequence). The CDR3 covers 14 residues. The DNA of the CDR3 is TGTGCCAGCAGCTCCCCTGGGGCAGGAAACATTCAGTACTTC. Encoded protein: CASSSPGAGNIQYF.